The 14 T cell receptor beta chains reported below all come from one sample, sequenced in a study of T cell changes during pregnancy in multiple sclerosis. Profiling relied on immunoSEQ multiplex PCR, and the TCRdb table lists in-frame clones only, not all of them. This sample has approximately 100,000 clones, with more than 80% found just once. Specimen: peripheral blood, collected before pregnancy. These TCRs come from a female donor with multiple sclerosis, enrolled in a pregnancy study.

This clone has only one observation. The CDR3 sequence: CASSSGPTEAFF. The DNA for the CDR3 is TGTGCCAGTAGTTCAGGTCCTACTGAAGCTTTCTTT. The V call is TRBV19, the J call TRBJ1-1, with D unresolved. Germline CDR1 LNHDA, CDR2 SQIVND (reference sequence). The CDR3 extends over 12 amino acids. The V and J ends lost 5 bases and 5 bases respectively, with 9 bases between them.

The J gene is TRBJ1-2, the V gene TRBV2; the D gene is possibly TRBD1 (5 bases). In germline, CDR1 is SNHLY, CDR2 FYNNEI. The CDR3 totals 14 residues. The germline V and J ends were trimmed by 8 bases and 0 bases, with 13 bases remaining between them. The CDR3 DNA reads TGTGCCAGCCGGCCTGACAGTACTAACTATGGCTACACCTTC. As protein: CASRPDSTNYGYTF.

This chain joins TRBV6-5 and TRBJ2-7, with 10 bases lining up with TRBD1. Germline CDR1 and CDR2: MNHEY and SVGAGI. The CDR3 is 15 amino acids. The trim removed 4 bases at V and 3 bases at J, leaving 6 bases unmatched. As DNA, the CDR3 is TGTGCCAGCAGTTGGACAGGGGGGCGTGTCTACGAGCAGTACTTC. Translating gives CASSWTGGRVYEQYF.

The rearrangement links TRBV6-1 to TRBJ2-7; TRBD1 aligns across 9 bases. Unmatched junction bases numbered 6, after V lost 6 bases and J lost 3 bases. The CDR3 totals 14 residues. The germline V gene has CDR1 MNHNS and CDR2 SASEGT. The CDR3 protein is CASRGQGQIYEQYF. For the CDR3, the DNA is TGTGCCAGCAGGGGACAGGGTCAAATCTACGAGCAGTACTTC.

The CDR3: CASSRLAGVGNIQYF. The DNA for the CDR3 is TGTGCCAGCAGTCGTCTAGCGGGGGTGGGAAACATTCAGTACTTC. V gene TRBV6-5 combines with J gene TRBJ2-4, with 10 bases identical to TRBD2. V shed 5 bases, J shed 6 bases, and the junction held 7 bases outside the gene matches. The germline gives CDR1 MNHEY, CDR2 SVGAGI. CDR3 length: 15 residues.

The rearrangement links TRBV15 to TRBJ1-1; 8 positions agree with TRBD1. Germline assignment: CDR1 LNHNV and CDR2 YYDKDF (reference sequence). The CDR3 length is 14 residues. V lost 0 bases, J lost 12 bases, and 9 bases stayed unmatched. CDR3 in amino acids: CATSRDFQDRAPFF. Here the CDR3 DNA reads TGTGCCACCAGCAGAGATTTTCAGGACAGGGCTCCTTTCTTT.

The chain is built from TRBV7-9 and TRBJ2-7; 13 positions match TRBD2. This CDR3 is 15 amino acids long. Per the germline V gene, CDR1 is SEHNR and CDR2 is FQNEAQ (reference sequence). The V segment lost 3 bases and the J segment 3 bases; nucleotides outside the gene matches: 2. The CDR3: CASSLTSGGLYEQYF. CDR3 DNA: TGTGCCAGCAGCTTGACTAGCGGGGGGCTCTACGAGCAGTACTTC.

This clone was seen once. The chain links TRBV6-1 to TRBJ2-1; no firm D call. The length of the CDR3 is 10 residues. Deletions cut 7 bases from V and 7 bases from J, with 5 bases between. From germline, CDR1 is MNHNS and CDR2 SASEGT. The CDR3 reads CASKRNEQFF. CDR3 bases: TGTGCCAGCAAGCGAAATGAGCAGTTCTTC.

This clone appeared once. One end of the junction is discordant with germline, which a read error may explain. The chain recombines TRBV7-7 with TRBJ2-5; 8 bases agree with TRBD1. CDR3 size: 15 residues. Germline V gene data show CDR1 as SSHAT and CDR2 as FNYEAQ (reference sequence). The CDR3 reads CASSLEGTGGETQYF. The CDR3 DNA sequence: TGTGCTAGCAGCTTAGAAGGGACAGGAGGAGAGACCCAGTACTTC. The variable domain in full, completed from reference TRBV7-7 and TRBJ2-5, reads GAGVSQSPRYKVTKRGQDVTLRCDPISSHATLYWYQQALGQGPEFLTYFNYEAQPDKSGLPSDRFSAERPEGSISTLTIQRTEQRDSAMYRCASSLEGTGGETQYFGPGTRLLVL.

The V call is TRBV5-6, the J call TRBJ1-1; 7 bases are a match to TRBD1. Germline CDR1 reads SGHDT; CDR2 reads YYEEEE. The CDR3 has 15 amino acids. Losses at the gene ends were 8 bases for V and 0 bases for J; bases not matched to a gene: 10. The CDR3 region is CASSGTVYMNTEAFF. DNA of the CDR3: TGTGCCAGTTCCGGGACAGTCTACATGAACACTGAAGCTTTCTTT.

For the CDR3, the DNA is TGTGCCAGCAGCCCGGTAGCGGGGTGGGTAGATACGCAGTATTTT. Translation: CASSPVAGWVDTQYF. The rearrangement joins TRBV7-2 to TRBJ2-3; TRBD2 matches 8 bases. This CDR3 is built from 15 residues. CDR1 SGHTA and CDR2 FQGNSA come from the germline V gene. V lost 5 bases to trimming and J lost 5 bases; unmatched junction nucleotides: 9.

CDR3 nucleotide sequence: TGTGCCTGGAGTGTGGAGGCCTCGGTTAATCAGCCCCAGCATTTT. This translates into CAWSVEASVNQPQHF. The V call is TRBV30, the J call TRBJ1-5; D uncertain. Per the germline V gene, CDR1 is GTSNPN and CDR2 is SVGIG (reference sequence). With 0 bases removed from V and 4 bases from J, the gap between germline ends came to 13 bases. The CDR3 covers 15 residues.

The chain couples TRBV28 to TRBJ2-3; 8 bases match TRBD1. CDR3 length: 16 residues. V was pared by 3 bases and J by 2 bases, with 7 bases of the junction left unmatched. Germline V gene sequence: CDR1 MDHEN, CDR2 SYDVKM. CDR3 residues: CASSLYGTGSTDTQYF. CDR3 bases: TGTGCCAGCAGTTTGTATGGGACAGGCTCCACAGATACGCAGTATTTT.

The chain couples TRBV18 to TRBJ1-6, with D tentatively TRBD1 (6 bases). Germline CDR1 and CDR2: KGHSH and LQKENI. The V end lost 4 bases, the J end lost 5 bases, and 21 bases lay between the germline ends. The CDR3 is 18 residues long. CDR3: CASSLNPPPGQDNSPLHF. In DNA, the CDR3 is TGTGCCAGCTCACTAAATCCTCCTCCGGGACAAGATAATTCACCCCTCCACTTT.